This T cell receptor beta chain was profiled in a study of Ad26.COV2.S vaccination and SARS-CoV-2 variants. The CDR3 length is 16 residues. V lost 0 bases and J lost 5, with 14 bases in between. Germline values: CDR1 MNHEY, CDR2 SVGAGI. The treatment was: 15 to 20 received Ad26.COV2.S at low or high dose, single or two shots; about 5 received placebo; per-sample allocation not given. Material that was analyzed had been drawn on day 63 after the first vaccine or placebo injection. An Ad26 vector that expressed Wuhan-strain SARS-CoV-2 spike constituted the vaccine. The assay was immunoSEQ multiplex PCR, and TCRdb's table has in-frame clones only and misses some. The data hold 300,000 to 350,000 clones, with around 83% observed a single time.

This chain joins TRBV6-5 and TRBJ2-1; D is ambiguous. This material consisted of peripheral blood, taken in a trial of Ad26.COV2.S vaccine versus placebo. The receptor comes from a person aged 18-60 years who received the Ad26.COV2.S COVID-19 vaccine or a placebo. The CDR3 DNA sequence: TGTGCCAGCAGTTACTCGGGCCCTGGGTACGACAATGAGCAGTTCTTC. It is translated as CASSYSGPGYDNEQFF.